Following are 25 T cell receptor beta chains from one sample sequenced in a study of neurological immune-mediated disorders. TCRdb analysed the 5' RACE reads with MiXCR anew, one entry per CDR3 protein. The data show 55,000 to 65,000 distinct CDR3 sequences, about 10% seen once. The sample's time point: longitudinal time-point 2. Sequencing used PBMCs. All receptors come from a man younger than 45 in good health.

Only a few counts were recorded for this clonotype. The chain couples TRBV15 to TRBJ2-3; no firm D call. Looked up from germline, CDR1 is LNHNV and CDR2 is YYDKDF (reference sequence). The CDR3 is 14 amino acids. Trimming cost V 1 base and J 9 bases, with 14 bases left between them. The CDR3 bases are TGTGCCACCAGCAGAGGGTCCGACTCAATGACGCAGTATTTT. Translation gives CATSRGSDSMTQYF.

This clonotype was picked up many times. The CDR3 loop is CSALQGADTEAFF. The CDR3 region has the DNA TGCAGTGCTCTACAGGGGGCGGACACTGAAGCTTTCTTT. The chain uses TRBV20-1 and TRBJ1-1, with TRBD1 matching over 9 bases. The CDR3 is made up of 13 amino acids. Losses at the gene ends were 5 bases for V and 3 bases for J; bases not matched to a gene: 4. Germline V lookup: CDR1 DFQATT, CDR2 SNEGSKA (reference sequence).

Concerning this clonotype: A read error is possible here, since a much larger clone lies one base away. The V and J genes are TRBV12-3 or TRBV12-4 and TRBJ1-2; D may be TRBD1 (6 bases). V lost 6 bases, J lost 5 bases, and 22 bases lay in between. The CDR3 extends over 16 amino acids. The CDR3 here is CASSPGRGPQGYGYTF. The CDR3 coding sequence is TGTGCCAGCAGCCCGGGACGGGGCCCACAGGGTTATGGCTACACCTTC.

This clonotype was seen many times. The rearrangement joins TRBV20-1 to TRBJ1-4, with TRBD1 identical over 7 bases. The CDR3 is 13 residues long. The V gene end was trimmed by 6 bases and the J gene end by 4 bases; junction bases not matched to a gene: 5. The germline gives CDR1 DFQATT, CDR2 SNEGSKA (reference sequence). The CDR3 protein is CSARDSYNEKLFF. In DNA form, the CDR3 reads TGCAGTGCCCGGGACAGCTATAATGAAAAACTGTTTTTT.

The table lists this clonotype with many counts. The CDR3 nucleotides read TGTGCCAGCAGACCAAACGGGCCTGAAGCTTTCTTT. It yields the protein CASRPNGPEAFF. The chain has TRBV7-9 and TRBJ1-1, with D unresolved. The CDR3 extends over 12 amino acids. Looked up from germline, CDR1 is SEHNR and CDR2 is FQNEAQ (reference sequence). Trimming removed 6 bases from V and 6 bases from J, with 11 bases in between.

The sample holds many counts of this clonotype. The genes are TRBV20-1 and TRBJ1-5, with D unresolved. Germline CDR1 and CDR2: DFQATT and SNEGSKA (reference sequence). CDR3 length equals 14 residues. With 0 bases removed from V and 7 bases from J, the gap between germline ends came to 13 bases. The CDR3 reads CSARESWGGQPQHF. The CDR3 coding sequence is TGCAGTGCTAGAGAATCTTGGGGAGGACAGCCCCAGCATTTT.

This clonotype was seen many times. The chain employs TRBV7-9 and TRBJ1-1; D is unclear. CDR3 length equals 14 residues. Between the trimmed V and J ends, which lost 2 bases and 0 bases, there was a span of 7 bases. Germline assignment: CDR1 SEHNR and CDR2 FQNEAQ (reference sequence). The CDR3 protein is CASSLSHLNTEAFF. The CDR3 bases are TGTGCCAGCAGCTTAAGTCACCTGAACACTGAAGCTTTCTTT.

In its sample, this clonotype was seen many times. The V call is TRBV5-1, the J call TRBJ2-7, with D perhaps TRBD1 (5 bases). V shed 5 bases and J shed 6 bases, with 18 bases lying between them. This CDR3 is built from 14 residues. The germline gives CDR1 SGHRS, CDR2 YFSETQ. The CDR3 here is CASRPQGAIGEQYF. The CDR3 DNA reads TGCGCCAGCAGGCCCCAGGGTGCTATTGGCGAGCAGTACTTC.

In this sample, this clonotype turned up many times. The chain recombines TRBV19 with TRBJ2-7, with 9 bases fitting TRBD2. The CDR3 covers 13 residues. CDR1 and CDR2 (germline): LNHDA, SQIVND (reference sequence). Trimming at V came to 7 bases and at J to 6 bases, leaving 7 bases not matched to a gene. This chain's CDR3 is CASKEREASEQYF. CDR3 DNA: TGTGCCAGTAAAGAGCGGGAGGCGTCCGAGCAGTACTTC.

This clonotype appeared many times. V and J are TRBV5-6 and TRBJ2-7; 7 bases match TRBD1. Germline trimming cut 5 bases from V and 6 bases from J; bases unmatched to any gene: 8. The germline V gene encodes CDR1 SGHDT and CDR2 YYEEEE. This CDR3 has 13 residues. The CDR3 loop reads CASSQDRLPEQYF. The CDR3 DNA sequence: TGTGCCAGCAGTCAGGACAGGCTGCCCGAGCAGTACTTC. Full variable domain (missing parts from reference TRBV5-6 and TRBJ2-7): DAGVTQSPTHLIKTRGQQVTLRCSPKSGHDTVSWYQQALGQGPQFIFQYYEEEERQRGNFPDRFSGHQFPNYSSELNVNALLLGDSALYLCASSQDRLPEQYFGPGTRLTVT.

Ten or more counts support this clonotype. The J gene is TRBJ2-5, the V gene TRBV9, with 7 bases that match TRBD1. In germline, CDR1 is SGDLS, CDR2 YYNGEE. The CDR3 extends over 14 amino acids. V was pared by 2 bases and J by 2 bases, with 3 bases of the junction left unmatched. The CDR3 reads CASSVGQHQETQYF. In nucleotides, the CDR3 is TGTGCCAGCAGCGTGGGACAGCATCAAGAGACCCAGTACTTC.

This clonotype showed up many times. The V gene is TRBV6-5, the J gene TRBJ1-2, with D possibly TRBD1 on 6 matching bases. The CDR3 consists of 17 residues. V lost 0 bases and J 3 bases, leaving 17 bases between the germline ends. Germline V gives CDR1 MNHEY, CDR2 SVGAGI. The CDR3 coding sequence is TGTGCCAGCAGTTACTCTGCCAGGGGAGCCAGGGACTATGGCTACACCTTC. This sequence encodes CASSYSARGARDYGYTF.

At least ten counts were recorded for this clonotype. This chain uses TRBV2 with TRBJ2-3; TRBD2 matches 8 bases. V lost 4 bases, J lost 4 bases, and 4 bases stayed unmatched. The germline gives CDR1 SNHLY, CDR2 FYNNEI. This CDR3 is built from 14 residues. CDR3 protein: CASSVGGASDTQYF. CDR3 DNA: TGTGCCAGCAGTGTCGGGGGGGCGTCAGATACGCAGTATTTT.

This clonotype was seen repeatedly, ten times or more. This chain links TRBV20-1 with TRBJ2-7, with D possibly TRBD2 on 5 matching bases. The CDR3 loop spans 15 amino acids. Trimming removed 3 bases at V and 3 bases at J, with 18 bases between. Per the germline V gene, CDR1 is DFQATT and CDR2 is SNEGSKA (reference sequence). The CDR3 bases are TGCAGTGCTAGCTCCCCTCCCCGGGGAATCTACGAGCAGTACTTC. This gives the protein CSASSPPRGIYEQYF.

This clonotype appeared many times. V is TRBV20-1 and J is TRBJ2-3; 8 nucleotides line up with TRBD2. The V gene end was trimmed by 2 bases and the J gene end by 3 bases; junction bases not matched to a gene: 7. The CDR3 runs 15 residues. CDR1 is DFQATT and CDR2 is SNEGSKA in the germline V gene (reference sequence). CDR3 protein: CSARRAGEGTDTQYF. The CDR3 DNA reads TGCAGTGCTAGAAGAGCGGGAGAGGGGACAGATACGCAGTATTTT.

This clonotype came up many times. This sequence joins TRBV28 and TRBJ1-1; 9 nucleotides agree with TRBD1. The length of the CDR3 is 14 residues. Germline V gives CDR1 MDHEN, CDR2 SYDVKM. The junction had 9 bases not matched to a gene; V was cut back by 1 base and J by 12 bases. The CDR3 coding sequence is TGTGCCAGCAGTTTATCGTCCGGGACAGGGAAAACTTTCTTT. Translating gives CASSLSSGTGKTFF.

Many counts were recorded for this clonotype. Here the CDR3 reads CASSLAFSYEQYF. The CDR3 bases are TGTGCCAGCAGCTTAGCGTTCAGCTACGAGCAGTACTTC. This chain uses TRBV7-2 with TRBJ2-7; no clear D. The V end lost 0 bases, the J end lost 3 bases, and 6 bases lay between the germline ends. CDR3 length equals 13 residues. Germline V gene data show CDR1 as SGHTA and CDR2 as FQGNSA.

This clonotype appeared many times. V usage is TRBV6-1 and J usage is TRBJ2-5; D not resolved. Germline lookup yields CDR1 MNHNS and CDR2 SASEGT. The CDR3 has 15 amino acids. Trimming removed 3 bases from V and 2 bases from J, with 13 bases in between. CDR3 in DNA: TGTGCCAGCAGTGACCCCCCAACCATGCAAGAGACCCAGTACTTC. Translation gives CASSDPPTMQETQYF.

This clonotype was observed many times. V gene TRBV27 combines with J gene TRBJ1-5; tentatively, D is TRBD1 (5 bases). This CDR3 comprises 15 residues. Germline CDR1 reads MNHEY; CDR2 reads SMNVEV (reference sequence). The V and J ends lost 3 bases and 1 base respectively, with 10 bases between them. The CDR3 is CASSFLGESNQPQHF. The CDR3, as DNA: TGTGCCAGCAGTTTCCTAGGGGAGAGCAATCAGCCCCAGCATTTT.

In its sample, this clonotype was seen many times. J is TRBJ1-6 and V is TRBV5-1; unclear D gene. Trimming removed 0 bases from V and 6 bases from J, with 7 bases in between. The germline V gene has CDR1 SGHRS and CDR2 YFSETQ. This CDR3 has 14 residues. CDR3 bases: TGCGCCAGCAGCTTGGCACAGCCTAATTCACCCCTCCACTTT. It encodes CASSLAQPNSPLHF.

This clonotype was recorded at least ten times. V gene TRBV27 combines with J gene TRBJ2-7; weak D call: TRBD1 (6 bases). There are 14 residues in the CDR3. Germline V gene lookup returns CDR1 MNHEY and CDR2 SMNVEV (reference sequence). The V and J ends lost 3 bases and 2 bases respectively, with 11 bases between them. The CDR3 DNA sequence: TGTGCCAGCAGTTTGGGGACATGGACCTACGAGCAGTACTTC. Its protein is CASSLGTWTYEQYF.

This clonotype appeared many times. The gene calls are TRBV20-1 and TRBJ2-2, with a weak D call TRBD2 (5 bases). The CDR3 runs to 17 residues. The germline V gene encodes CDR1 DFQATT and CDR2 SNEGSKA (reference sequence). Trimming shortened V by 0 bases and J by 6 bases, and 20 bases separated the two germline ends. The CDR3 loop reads CSARDTSGLTQAGELFF. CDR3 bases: TGCAGTGCTAGAGACACGTCGGGGTTGACTCAGGCCGGGGAGCTGTTTTTT.

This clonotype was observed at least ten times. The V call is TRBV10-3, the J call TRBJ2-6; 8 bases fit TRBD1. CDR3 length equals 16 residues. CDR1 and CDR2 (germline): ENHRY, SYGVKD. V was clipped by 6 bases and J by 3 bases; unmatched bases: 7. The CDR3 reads CAIRRQGAGGANVLTF. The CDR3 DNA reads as TGTGCCATCAGGCGCCAGGGGGCTGGTGGGGCCAACGTCCTGACTTTC.

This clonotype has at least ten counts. The CDR3 DNA follows: TGTGCCAGCAGCCAATACGGGGAAGGACCCCAGTACTTC. Translation: CASSQYGEGPQYF. The chain recombines TRBV3-1 with TRBJ2-5; TRBD2 is a possible D gene (5 bases). Germline V lookup: CDR1 LGHDT, CDR2 YNNKEL (reference sequence). The CDR3 runs to 13 residues. V lost 2 bases and J lost 9, with 13 bases in between.

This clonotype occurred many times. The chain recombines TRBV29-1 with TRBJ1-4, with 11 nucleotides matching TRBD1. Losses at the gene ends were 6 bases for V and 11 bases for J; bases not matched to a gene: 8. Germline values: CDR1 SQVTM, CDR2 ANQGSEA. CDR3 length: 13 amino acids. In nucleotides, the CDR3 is TGCAGCGTCCGGACAGGGGGCGCCGAGAAACTGTTTTTT. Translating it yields CSVRTGGAEKLFF.